This TCR beta chain was obtained from a study of CD8 T cells in ankylosing spondylitis. Concerning this clonotype: Its antigen remains unknown.

General study points: Characteristic, it appeared, of ankylosing spondylitis blood was a TCR beta motif of eight or nine highly homologous variants.

CDR3 size: 12 residues. CDR1 and CDR2 (germline): GTSNPN, SVGIG (reference sequence). V lost 8 bases, J lost 0 bases, and 10 bases lay in between. Each TCR beta library was made by quantitative 5'-RACE that incorporated molecular barcodes. TCRdb reprocessed the 5' RACE reads via MiXCR and lists one record per CDR3 protein. The sample lists more than 600,000 distinct CDR3 sequences; around 19% were seen once. The V gene is TRBV30, the J gene TRBJ1-1; TRBD1 might be the D (5 bases). The sequence was collected from a male donor with ankylosing spondylitis. Source material: blood, either unsorted or a sorted T cell fraction (not recorded which). The CDR3 region is CARGVMNTEAFF. For the CDR3, the DNA is TGTGCCCGGGGGGTGATGAACACTGAAGCTTTCTTT. The full variable domain, with the rest looked up from reference TRBV30 and TRBJ1-1, is SQTIHQWPATLVQPVGSPLSLECTVEGTSNPNLYWYRQAAGRGLQLLFYSVGIGQISSEVPQNLSASRPQDRQFILSSKKLLLSDSGFYLCARGVMNTEAFFGQGTRLTVV.